The 11 T cell receptor beta chains given below trace back to one sample, sequenced in a study of blood T cell repertoires in COVID-19. Profiling relied on immunoSEQ multiplex PCR, and the TCRdb table lists in-frame clones only, not all of them. The sample includes about 200,000 clones, about 93% of them seen just once. The sample taken for sequencing was peripheral blood. The source is a young man with COVID-19, enrolled during active disease.

The V gene is TRBV6-6, the J gene TRBJ1-2, with a tentative D call TRBD1 (6 bases). With 6 bases removed from V and 7 bases from J, the gap between germline ends came to 15 bases. This CDR3 has 13 residues. CDR1 is MNHNY and CDR2 is SVGAGI in the germline V gene (reference sequence). The CDR3 spells CASSDQGLGGYTF. The CDR3 coding sequence is TGTGCCAGCAGCGACCAGGGGTTGGGTGGCTACACCTTC.

The J gene is TRBJ2-1, the V gene TRBV6-1; 8 bases map to TRBD2. Germline values: CDR1 MNHNS, CDR2 SASEGT. Germline trimming cut 3 bases from V and 2 bases from J; bases unmatched to any gene: 3. CDR3 size: 15 residues. In DNA, the CDR3 is TGTGCCAGCAGTGAGACTAGCGATACCTACAATGAGCAGTTCTTC. Translating gives CASSETSDTYNEQFF.

The V and J genes are TRBV12-5 and TRBJ2-1; TRBD2 matches at 12 bases. The V gene end was trimmed by 1 base and the J gene end by 0 bases; junction bases not matched to a gene: 4. Germline V lookup: CDR1 LGHNT, CDR2 FRNRAP. The CDR3 is 18 amino acids. The CDR3 reads CASGLGLAGVSSYNEQFF. CDR3 bases: TGTGCTAGTGGTTTGGGACTAGCGGGGGTGAGCTCCTACAATGAGCAGTTCTTC. Complete variable domain (other parts from reference TRBV12-5 and TRBJ2-1): DARVTQTPRHKVTEMGQEVTMRCQPILGHNTVFWYRQTMMQGLELLAYFRNRAPLDDSGMPKDRFSAEMPDATLATLKIQPSEPRDSAVYFCASGLGLAGVSSYNEQFFGPGTRLTVL.

The genes are TRBV3-1 (or the pseudogene TRBV3-2) and TRBJ2-5; D possibly corresponds to TRBD2 (6 bases). CDR1 is LGHDT, CDR2 YNNKEL, per germline (reference sequence). The CDR3 extends over 15 amino acids. V gave up 4 bases and J gave up 2 bases, with 14 bases separating them. CDR3 loop: CASSRSGFGQETQYF. As DNA, the CDR3 is TGTGCCAGCAGCCGGAGCGGGTTCGGACAAGAGACCCAGTACTTC.

J is TRBJ2-5 and V is TRBV7-6; TRBD2 matches at 7 bases. The CDR3 extends over 14 amino acids. Germline V gene data show CDR1 as SGHVS and CDR2 as FNYEAQ. Unmatched junction bases numbered 5, after V lost 5 bases and J lost 2 bases. CDR3 amino acids: CASSIGTTQETQYF. CDR3 in DNA: TGTGCCAGCAGCATCGGGACTACTCAAGAGACCCAGTACTTC.

This chain uses TRBV15 with TRBJ2-7; unclear D gene. With 0 bases removed from V and 2 bases from J, the gap between germline ends came to 11 bases. The CDR3 has 15 amino acids. In germline, CDR1 is LNHNV, CDR2 YYDKDF (reference sequence). The CDR3 sequence is CATSRDSQVPYEQYF. The CDR3 coding sequence is TGTGCCACCAGCAGAGATTCGCAGGTACCCTACGAGCAGTACTTC.

The chain is built from TRBV7-3 and TRBJ2-3; D might be TRBD2 (7 bases). The CDR3 length is 15 residues. Per the germline V gene, CDR1 is SGHTA and CDR2 is FQGTGA. V lost 5 bases, J lost 3 bases, and 15 bases lay in between. CDR3 bases: TGTGCCAGCAGCCAGCTAGGGGGGGCAACAGATACGCAGTATTTT. Amino acid sequence: CASSQLGGATDTQYF.

The chain is built from TRBV5-4 and TRBJ1-1, with TRBD1 as a possible D gene (6 bases). V lost 4 bases and J lost 1, with 11 bases in between. The length of the CDR3 is 14 residues. Germline CDR1 reads SGHNT; CDR2 reads YYREEE (reference sequence). The CDR3 DNA is TGTGCCAGCAGCCTGCCGGGACAGAACACTGAAGCTTTCTTT. This sequence encodes CASSLPGQNTEAFF.

This sequence joins TRBV15 and TRBJ1-2, with D uncertain. The V end lost 0 bases, the J end lost 5 bases, and 10 bases lay between the germline ends. Germline CDR1 and CDR2: LNHNV and YYDKDF (reference sequence). This CDR3 spans 14 amino acids. CDR3 loop: CATSRDRREYGYTF. The DNA of the CDR3 is TGTGCCACCAGCAGAGACCGGAGGGAATATGGCTACACCTTC. Supplemented by reference TRBV15 and TRBJ1-2, the full variable domain reads DAMVIQNPRYQVTQFGKPVTLSCSQTLNHNVMYWYQQKSSQAPKLLFHYYDKDFNNEADTPDNFQSRRPNTSFCFLDIRSPGLGDTAMYLCATSRDRREYGYTFGSGTRLTVV.

This chain joins TRBV18 and TRBJ1-1; 7 bases align to TRBD1. This CDR3 contains 15 residues. V trimming: 3 bases; J trimming: 1 base; junction bases outside the gene matches: 5. CDR1 and CDR2 from the germline V gene are KGHSH and LQKENI. The CDR3 DNA follows: TGTGCCAGCTCACCCACAGGGGCTCCGAACACTGAAGCTTTCTTT. Its protein is CASSPTGAPNTEAFF. Drawing the rest from reference TRBV18 and TRBJ1-1, the complete variable domain is NAGVMQNPRHLVRRRGQEARLRCSPMKGHSHVYWYRQLPEEGLKFMVYLQKENIIDESGMPKERFSAEFPKEGPSILRIQQVVRGDSAAYFCASSPTGAPNTEAFFGQGTRLTVV.

V and J are TRBV11-2 and TRBJ2-5; a weak D match, TRBD2 (5 bases). The V gene's germline CDR1 is SGHAT and CDR2 FQNNGV. Trimming stripped 5 bases from V and 3 bases from J, with 16 bases between. The CDR3 consists of 15 residues. The CDR3 region has the DNA TGTGCCAGCAGCCACATTACCCGGGGAAAAGAGACCCAGTACTTC. Its translation: CASSHITRGKETQYF. Complete variable domain (other parts from reference TRBV11-2 and TRBJ2-5): EAGVAQSPRYKIIEKRQSVAFWCNPISGHATLYWYQQILGQGPKLLIQFQNNGVVDDSQLPKDRFSAERLKGVDSTLKIQPAKLEDSAVYLCASSHITRGKETQYFGPGTRLLVL.